The rows below give T cell receptor beta chains drawn from one sample of a study of molecular identifiers for immune sequencing clone quantification. TCRdb reanalysed the PCR reads using MiXCR and keeps one entry per CDR3 protein. The table has 300,000 to 400,000 distinct CDR3 sequences, roughly 24% seen once. Sequences were obtained from naive CD8+ T cells from blood, with Jurkat cell RNA spiked in. These receptor sequences come from a human donor in good health. Some libraries in this study had Jurkat cell RNA spiked in. The CDR3 runs from the conserved cysteine through the conserved F or W. D genes are given only for firm matches. Size values are once, few and many counts, or a class for expanded clones, and some rows have none.

clone_size cdr3_length d_call j_call v_call cdr3_nt cdr3_aa
many 17 - TRBJ2-2 TRBV7-7 TGTGCCAGCAGCTTATATGTTTCAGGGGTCGACACCGGGGAGCTGTTTTTT CASSLYVSGVDTGELFF
- 13 TRBD2 TRBJ2-1 TRBV27 TGTGCCAGCACTAGCGGCGAATACAATGGGCAGTTCTTC CASTSGEYNGQFF
few 15 - TRBJ2-2 TRBV30 TGTGCCTGGAGCGGTGGGGGCCTGAACACCGGGGAGCTGTTTTTT CAWSGGGLNTGELFF
many 12 - TRBJ1-1 TRBV15 TGTGCCACCAGCACCTGGTTCACTGAAGCTTTCTTT CATSTWFTEAFF
few 18 - TRBJ2-1 TRBV27 TGTGCCAGCAGTTTTAATCGGCTGGGGACAATAAACTACAATGAGCAGTTCTTC CASSFNRLGTINYNEQFF
many 10 - TRBJ2-1 TRBV28 TGTGCCAGCAGCCGGGATGAGCAGTTCTTC CASSRDEQFF
many 15 - TRBJ2-7 TRBV4-1 TGCGCCAGCAGCCAAGTTCAGCTTACGCCCTACGAGCAGTACTTC CASSQVQLTPYEQYF
- 18 - TRBJ2-6 TRBV5-6 TGTGCCAGCAGCTTGGGACAGGCCATCAGCTCTGGGGCCAACGTCCTGACTTTC CASSLGQAISSGANVLTF
few 11 - TRBJ1-4 TRBV12-3/TRBV12-4 TGTGCCAGCAGCGAAGATGAAAAACTGTTTTTT CASSEDEKLFF
- 14 - TRBJ2-1 TRBV10-3 TGTGCCATCAGTGACTTCTTCGGCGGCAATGAGCAGTTCTTC CAISDFFGGNEQFF
many 13 - TRBJ2-7 TRBV30 TGTGCCTGGAGTGTAGGGTACTCCTACGAGCAGTACTTC CAWSVGYSYEQYF
many 15 - TRBJ2-7 TRBV28 TGTGCCAGCAGTTCCCGGAGCGGTTCGGAATACGAGCAGTACTTC CASSSRSGSEYEQYF
many 16 - TRBJ1-4 TRBV7-9 TGTGCCAGCAGCTTAACCGCGTCAAGGACTAATGAAAAACTGTTTTTT CASSLTASRTNEKLFF
- 14 - TRBJ2-7 TRBV4-3 TGCGCCAGCAGCCAAGCAAGTTCCCACTACGAGCAGTACTTC CASSQASSHYEQYF
many 15 - TRBJ2-7 TRBV7-9 TGTGCCAGCAGCTCGTCGACAGGTCCGTTGGGCGAGCAGTACTTC CASSSSTGPLGEQYF
many 15 - TRBJ1-5 TRBV7-9 TGTGCCAGCAGCTTAGGAGGCAGGGGCAATCAGCCCCAGCATTTT CASSLGGRGNQPQHF
many 15 - TRBJ1-3 TRBV7-2 TGTGCCAGCAGCCCGGGGCCCCTCTCTGGAAACACCATATATTTT CASSPGPLSGNTIYF
many 15 TRBD1 TRBJ2-3 TRBV4-2 TGTGCCAGCAGCCAAGATGGGACAGGCACAGATACGCAGTATTTT CASSQDGTGTDTQYF
few 12 - TRBJ2-7 TRBV7-9 TGTGCCAGCAGCCCTGGAGGAGTCGAGCAGTACTTC CASSPGGVEQYF
- 14 TRBD1 TRBJ1-2 TRBV27 TGTGCCAGCAGTTTCGCCGGGACAGGTTACGACTACGCCTTC CASSFAGTGYDYAF
few 13 - TRBJ1-2 TRBV6-2/TRBV6-3 TGTGCCAGCAGTTACTCGGCAGCTTATGGCTACACCTTC CASSYSAAYGYTF